These 18 T cell receptor beta chains came from one sample sequenced in a study of cytomegalovirus exposure and HLA in healthy donors. The protocol was immunoSEQ multiplex PCR, while the TCRdb copy is restricted to in-frame clones and leaves out a portion. Altogether roughly 120,000 clones are present, approximately 87% being singletons, with the ten largest covering 1.4%. The sample consisted of PBMCs. The receptors were gathered from a woman aged 30 to 39 in good health and CMV-seropositive.

This chain connects TRBV5-6 to TRBJ1-4, with a tentative D call TRBD1 (5 bases). This CDR3 is 13 amino acids long. Between the trimmed V and J ends, which lost 3 bases and 7 bases, there was a span of 10 bases. CDR1 is SGHDT, CDR2 YYEEEE, per germline. The chain's CDR3 is CASSYGQGEKLFF. The CDR3 DNA is TGTGCCAGCAGCTATGGACAAGGTGAAAAACTGTTTTTT.

Written as DNA, the CDR3 is TGTGCCAGCAGTAAACAGGGGATAAGTCCCGAGCAGTACTTC. Residues: CASSKQGISPEQYF. The chain uses TRBV6-5 and TRBJ2-7; TRBD1 matches 7 bases. This CDR3 is 14 amino acids long. Germline loops: CDR1 MNHEY, CDR2 SVGAGI. V lost 5 bases to trimming and J lost 6 bases; unmatched junction nucleotides: 10.

V usage is TRBV28 and J usage is TRBJ2-2, with a weak D call TRBD1 (5 bases). CDR3 length: 13 residues. From germline, CDR1 is MDHEN and CDR2 SYDVKM. Trimming pared 8 bases from V and 0 bases from J, leaving 7 bases between. CDR3 sequence: CASQTANTGELFF. The CDR3 region has the DNA TGTGCCAGCCAGACAGCGAACACCGGGGAGCTGTTTTTT.

The chain employs TRBV15 and TRBJ2-7; the match to TRBD1 covers 8 bases. Trimming took 4 bases from V and 2 from J; bases not matched to a gene: 4. Germline assignment: CDR1 LNHNV and CDR2 YYDKDF (reference sequence). This CDR3 has 14 residues. The CDR3 sequence: CATSTGTGAYEQYF. DNA of the CDR3: TGTGCCACCAGCACCGGGACAGGCGCCTACGAGCAGTACTTC. Together with reference TRBV15 and TRBJ2-7, the CDR3 gives the full variable domain: DAMVIQNPRYQVTQFGKPVTLSCSQTLNHNVMYWYQQKSSQAPKLLFHYYDKDFNNEADTPDNFQSRRPNTSFCFLDIRSPGLGDTAMYLCATSTGTGAYEQYFGPGTRLTVT.

This clone occurred a few times. The V and J genes are TRBV30 and TRBJ1-5; a weak D match, TRBD1 (6 bases). V was shortened by 3 bases and J by 6 bases, with 12 bases between the two germline ends. Germline V CDR1 and CDR2: GTSNPN, SVGIG (reference sequence). The CDR3 has 13 amino acids. The CDR3 region is CAWSTGSSQPQHF. The CDR3 DNA is TGTGCCTGGAGCACAGGGTCCAGTCAGCCCCAGCATTTT.

The CDR3: CASSEPHEQFF. CDR3 in DNA: TGTGCCAGCAGTGAACCTCATGAGCAGTTCTTC. The J gene is TRBJ2-1, the V gene TRBV2, with D unresolved. From germline, CDR1 is SNHLY and CDR2 FYNNEI. V shed 2 bases and J shed 8 bases, with 4 bases lying between them. The CDR3 loop spans 11 amino acids.

This CDR3 reads CARIGGGTDTQYF. CDR3 sequence (DNA): TGTGCCAGGATAGGAGGGGGCACAGATACGCAGTATTTT. This chain connects TRBV5-4 to TRBJ2-3, with a tentative D call TRBD2 (6 bases). Germline CDR1 and CDR2: SGHNT and YYREEE (reference sequence). The CDR3 has 13 amino acids. Trimming stripped 8 bases from V and 1 base from J, with 11 bases between.

The chain uses TRBV25-1 and TRBJ2-3; 8 bases map to TRBD2. The CDR3 is 15 amino acids. Germline CDR1 reads MGHDK; CDR2 reads SYGVNS. Trimming cost V 4 bases and J 0 bases; bases outside gene matches: 3. The chain's CDR3 is CASSGSSGSTDTQYF. The CDR3 DNA sequence: TGTGCCAGCAGTGGGTCTAGCGGGAGCACAGATACGCAGTATTTT.

The chain carries TRBV2 and TRBJ1-1; D unresolved. CDR1 and CDR2 (germline): SNHLY, FYNNEI. This CDR3 is built from 12 residues. Deletions cut 3 bases from V and 2 bases from J, with 4 bases between. CDR3 in DNA: TGTGCCAGCAGTGACAGTAACACTGAAGCTTTCTTT. Its translation is CASSDSNTEAFF.

The V gene is TRBV7-2, the J gene TRBJ1-3; D gene ambiguous. Per the germline V gene, CDR1 is SGHTA and CDR2 is FQGNSA. This CDR3 is 15 amino acids long. Trimming left V 0 bases short and J 4 bases short, with 10 bases between. The CDR3 protein is CASSLARSKGNTIYF. CDR3 nucleotide sequence: TGTGCCAGCAGCTTAGCGCGATCTAAGGGAAACACCATATATTTT.

The chain has TRBV19 and TRBJ1-5; D remains unclear. V was clipped by 8 bases and J by 2 bases, with 13 bases between them. Germline CDR1 LNHDA, CDR2 SQIVND (reference sequence). The CDR3 runs to 14 residues. The CDR3 DNA follows: TGTGCCAGTCGAATCACCGGGGGCAATCAGCCCCAGCATTTT. It encodes CASRITGGNQPQHF.

The chain couples TRBV11-2 to TRBJ2-7; TRBD2 might be the D (5 bases). Germline V gene data show CDR1 as SGHAT and CDR2 as FQNNGV. The germline V and J ends were trimmed by 8 bases and 6 bases, with 20 bases remaining between them. The CDR3 totals 14 residues. CDR3 loop: CASGKVALTSEQYF. For the CDR3, the DNA is TGTGCCAGCGGCAAGGTAGCGCTAACCAGCGAGCAGTACTTC.

This clone was recorded a few times. This chain uses TRBV6-6 with TRBJ1-6, with 8 bases lining up with TRBD1. The V and J ends lost 6 bases and 7 bases, in that order; junction bases with no gene match: 11. The CDR3 is made up of 16 amino acids. Germline loops: CDR1 MNHNY, CDR2 SVGAGI (reference sequence). The DNA of the CDR3 is TGTGCCAGCAGACCACACTCGGGACAGGACAATTCACCCCTCCACTTT. Protein sequence: CASRPHSGQDNSPLHF.

The count of this clone is one. The rearrangement uses TRBV29-1 and TRBJ2-7; 8 bases map to TRBD1. Germline V lookup: CDR1 SQVTM, CDR2 ANQGSEA. This CDR3 has 12 residues. CDR3 bases: TGCAGTATTGGACAGGGTTCATCCGAGCAGTACTTC. This translates into CSIGQGSSEQYF.

The chain joins TRBV5-4 to TRBJ1-2; D call uncertain. Per germline, CDR1 SGHNT and CDR2 YYREEE (reference sequence). The CDR3 contains 15 residues. Trimming removed 4 bases at V and 4 bases at J, with 17 bases between. The CDR3 loop reads CASSPGARGIYGYTF. CDR3 bases: TGTGCCAGCAGCCCTGGCGCGAGAGGGATCTATGGCTACACCTTC.

In its sample, this clone was seen once. The genes are TRBV28 and TRBJ1-5; 8 bases are a match to TRBD1. The ends lost 3 bases at V and 1 base at J; junction bases unmatched: 8. Per germline, CDR1 MDHEN and CDR2 SYDVKM. The CDR3 runs 17 residues. In DNA form, the CDR3 reads TGTGCCAGCAGTTTCTCAGGACAGGGAAGGAGCAATCAGCCCCAGCATTTT. Translating gives CASSFSGQGRSNQPQHF. The variable domain in full, with the rest retrieved from reference TRBV28 and TRBJ1-5, is DVKVTQSSRYLVKRTGEKVFLECVQDMDHENMFWYRQDPGLGLRLIYFSYDVKMKEKGDIPEGYSVSREKKERFSLILESASTNQTSMYLCASSFSGQGRSNQPQHFGDGTRLSIL.

V and J are TRBV4-2 and TRBJ2-1; 8 nucleotides agree with TRBD2. The CDR3 is 16 amino acids. The germline V gene has CDR1 LGHNA and CDR2 YNFKEQ. Trimming cost V 0 bases and J 4 bases; bases outside gene matches: 5. In nucleotides, the CDR3 is TGTGCCAGCAGCCAAGACGGGACTAGGACTTACAATGAGCAGTTCTTC. It codes for CASSQDGTRTYNEQFF.

The chain couples TRBV14 to TRBJ2-1, with 9 bases fitting TRBD2. The V gene end was trimmed by 4 bases and the J gene end by 3 bases; junction bases not matched to a gene: 7. Per germline, CDR1 SGHDN and CDR2 FVKESK. There are 16 residues in the CDR3. In DNA form, the CDR3 reads TGTGCCAGCAGCCGATATACTAGCGGGTTCTACAATGAGCAGTTCTTC. Encoded protein: CASSRYTSGFYNEQFF.